This T cell receptor beta chain was observed in a study of blood T cells in healthy people across ages (dated by TCRdb to the mid-2010s). With respect to the entire study: In model experiments, template switching captured roughly one uniquely barcoded TCR beta cDNA molecule for every two T cells. To avoid experimental bias, donors of different ages were distributed randomly across sequencing lanes. Donors were grouped into four age groups: young (average 16 years), middle-aged (roughly 37), aged (62) and long-lived (approximately 75). Using deep sequencing normalized with unique cDNA molecular identifiers, the study measured how TCR beta repertoire diversity changes with age. For two donors (one aged 18 to 29 and one aged 80 or older), the study analyzed two additional independent replicas of 1 million unique cDNA reads from the same blood draw. What the work shows at the level of the full study, not this receptor alone: The CMV infection status of donors was not known, potentially confounding age-related changes in expanded clonotypes. Compared with the aged group, the long-lived group had more naive CD4+ T cells, fewer expanded clones and increased TCR diversity, a pattern suggesting age selection. Bulk unsorted PBMC profiling prevented conclusive comparison of naive and antigen-experienced compartments. As age increased, observed TCR beta diversity per million T cells dropped in a roughly linear way, and a significant reduction was already evident by age approximately 40. Observed TCR beta diversity correlated strongly with the percentage of naive T cells measured by flow cytometry. Total diversity estimates from one million sequenced T cells were considered lower bounds and underestimates.

The sample holds a few counts of this clonotype. Its antigen remains unidentified. Nothing much larger sits one base from this clone, and base qualities are not available. The donors were some 36 Caucasian individuals from Russia, aged roughly 6 to 100 years, who were systemically healthy. About 10 milliliters of peripheral blood were drawn from each donor into EDTA-treated Vacutainer tubes. PBMCs were isolated by Ficoll-Paque density-gradient centrifugation, with at least 7 million obtained per sample. Trizol reagent was used to extract total RNA from the PBMCs, yielding at least 5.5 micrograms per sample. For every donor, an aliquot of PBMCs went through flow cytometry to measure the percentages of naive CD45RAhigh/CD27high T cells. The method behind the library was 5' RACE. A second PCR of about 7 to 12 cycles was performed with a sample-barcoded 5' primer and a J-beta primer mix. A template-switch 5' adaptor carrying 12 random nucleotides introduced a unique molecular identifier onto each TCR beta cDNA molecule. At least 2.5 million CDR3-containing paired-end reads were obtained from each sample. First-strand cDNA was synthesized from all RNA with the Mint cDNA synthesis kit, primed by a TRBC-specific oligonucleotide. Following uracil-DNA glycosylase treatment, a first 18-cycle PCR with universal primers M1SS and BC2_uni_R was performed on all cDNA. The original pipeline was this. Each sample was normalized by randomly selecting 1 million high-quality reads, each carrying a distinct molecular identifier. Instead of being binned into consensus sequences, reads with shared molecular identifiers were discarded. MiTCR, with a Q25 quality threshold and the strictest error-elimination algorithm, was used for CDR3 identification, clonotype clustering and error correction. A nonparametric unseen species model with Euler transformation was used to estimate lower-bound total TCR beta diversity. The public reads were quality trimmed at Q25 with fastp and then assembled into clones with MiXCR by TCRdb, keeping productive beta chains. Rows with a matching CDR3 protein are joined into one entry that keeps the most common DNA and genes. It is TCRdb's table, rather than the study itself, that gives the V and J calls and clone size. This sample gives roughly 1.9 million distinct CDR3 sequences in total; around 42% of them show up just once. Jointly, the top ten make up 23% of the sample.

This sequence was found in a human donor in good health. Material: blood.

In nucleotide form, the sequence is TGTGCCAGCAGTTATAACAGGGGCCCTACTGAAGCTTTCTTT. The translation is CASSYNRGPTEAFF. The sequence joins TRBV7-2 to TRBJ1-1; TRBD1 fits 7 bases in the junction. Inclusive of the bounding cysteine and phenylalanine, the CDR3 is 14 residues long. Only CDR3 DNA is held: 42 bases, read in frame from base 1. From the germline V gene, CDR1 is SGHTA and CDR2 is FQGNSA. Trimmed from V: 6 bases; trimmed from J: 5 bases; junction bases lacking a gene match: 9.